This T cell receptor (beta chain) derives from a study of T cells after yellow fever vaccination. One entry per CDR3 protein results from TCRdb running MiXCR on the 5' RACE reads. The sample records roughly 260,000 distinct CDR3 sequences, 13% being singletons. This CDR3 has 13 residues. In germline, CDR1 is MNHNY, CDR2 SVGAGI (reference sequence). The germline V and J ends were trimmed by 5 bases and 0 bases, with 5 bases remaining between them. The source of this sequence is a man under 40 who received the YFV17D yellow fever vaccine. The rearrangement links TRBV6-6 to TRBJ1-3; D call uncertain. Source: CD4+ T cells sorted from PBMCs, taken 45 days after the yellow fever booster vaccination. The CDR3 loop is CASSRDSGNTIYF. The CDR3 DNA reads TGTGCCAGCAGTCGAGACTCTGGAAACACCATATATTTT.